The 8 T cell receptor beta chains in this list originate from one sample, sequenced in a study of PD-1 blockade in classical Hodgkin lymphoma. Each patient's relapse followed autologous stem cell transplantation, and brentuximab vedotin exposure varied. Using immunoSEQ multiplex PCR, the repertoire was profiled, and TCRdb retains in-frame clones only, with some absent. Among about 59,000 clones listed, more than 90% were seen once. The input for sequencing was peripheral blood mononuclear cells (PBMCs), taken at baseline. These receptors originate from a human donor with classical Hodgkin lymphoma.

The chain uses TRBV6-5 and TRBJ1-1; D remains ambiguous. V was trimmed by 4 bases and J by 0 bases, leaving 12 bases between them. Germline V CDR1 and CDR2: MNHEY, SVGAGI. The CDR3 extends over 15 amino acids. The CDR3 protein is CASSFTQAVNTEAFF. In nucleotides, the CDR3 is TGTGCCAGCAGTTTCACTCAGGCAGTGAACACTGAAGCTTTCTTT.

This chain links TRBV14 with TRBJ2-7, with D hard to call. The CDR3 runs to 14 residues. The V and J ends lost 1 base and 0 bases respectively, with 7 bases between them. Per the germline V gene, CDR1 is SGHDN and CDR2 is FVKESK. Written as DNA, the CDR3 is TGTGCCAGCAGCCAAGGGTCTCCCTCCTACGAGCAGTACTTC. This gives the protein CASSQGSPSYEQYF.

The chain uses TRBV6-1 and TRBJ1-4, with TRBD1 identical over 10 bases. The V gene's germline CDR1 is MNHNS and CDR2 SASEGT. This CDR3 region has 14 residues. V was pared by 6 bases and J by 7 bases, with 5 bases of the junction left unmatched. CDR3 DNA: TGTGCCAGCAGGGGTCGGGACAGGGGTGAAAAACTGTTTTTT. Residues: CASRGRDRGEKLFF.

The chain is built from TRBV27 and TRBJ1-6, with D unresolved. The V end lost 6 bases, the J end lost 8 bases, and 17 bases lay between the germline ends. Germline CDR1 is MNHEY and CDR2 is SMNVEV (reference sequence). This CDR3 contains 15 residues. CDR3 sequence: CASSRQLWLDSPLHF. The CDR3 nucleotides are TGTGCCAGCAGCCGTCAGCTTTGGTTGGATTCACCCCTCCACTTT.

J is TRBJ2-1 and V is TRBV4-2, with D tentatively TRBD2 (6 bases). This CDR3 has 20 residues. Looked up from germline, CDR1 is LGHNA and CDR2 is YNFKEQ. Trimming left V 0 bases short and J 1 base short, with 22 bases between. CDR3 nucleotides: TGTGCCAGCAGCCAAGATCTTGCGGGGTCAACGGGGATATCCTACAATGAGCAGTTCTTC. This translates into CASSQDLAGSTGISYNEQFF.

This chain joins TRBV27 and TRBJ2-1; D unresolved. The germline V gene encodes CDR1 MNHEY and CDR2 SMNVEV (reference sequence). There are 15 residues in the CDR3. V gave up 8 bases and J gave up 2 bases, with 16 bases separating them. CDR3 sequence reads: CASSPLLDPYNEQFF. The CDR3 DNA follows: TGTGCCAGCTCGCCACTCTTGGACCCCTACAATGAGCAGTTCTTC.

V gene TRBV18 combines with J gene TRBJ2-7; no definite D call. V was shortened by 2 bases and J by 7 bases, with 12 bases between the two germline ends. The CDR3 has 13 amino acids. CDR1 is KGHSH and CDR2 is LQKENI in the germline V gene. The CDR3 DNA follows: TGTGCCAGCTCACCAAGTATGGCAAGTGAGCAGTACTTC. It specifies CASSPSMASEQYF.

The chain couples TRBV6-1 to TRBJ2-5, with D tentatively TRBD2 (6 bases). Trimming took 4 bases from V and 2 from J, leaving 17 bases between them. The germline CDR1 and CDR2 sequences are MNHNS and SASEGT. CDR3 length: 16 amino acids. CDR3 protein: CASSAPLTGVQETQYF. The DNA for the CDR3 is TGTGCCAGCAGTGCGCCCTTGACGGGGGTACAAGAGACCCAGTACTTC.